A selection of T cell receptor beta chains follows, all from one sample in a study of vaccination and CD4 T cells after COVID-19. Their antigens remain unidentified. One entry per CDR3 protein, called by TCRdb with MiXCR from the PCR reads. There are some 13,000 distinct CDR3 sequences in the sample; about 30% occur only once, and over 10% lies in the top ten. The source material was CD4+ T cells from blood, cultured in vitro. The receptor source for this set is a human donor who had recovered from COVID-19. Both conserved end residues are part of each CDR3. A D gene is named only where the DNA matches it firmly. Clone size is given for some rows only: seen once, a few or many times, or a class if the clone is expanded.

cdr3_length j_call d_call v_call clone_size cdr3_aa cdr3_nt
14 TRBJ2-2 NA TRBV6-2/TRBV6-3 NA CASSYGGSTGELFF TGTGCCAGCAGTTACGGGGGAAGCACCGGGGAGCTGTTTTTT
13 TRBJ2-7 TRBD1 TRBV6-2/TRBV6-3 NA CASGGQGAYEQYF TGTGCCAGCGGGGGACAGGGGGCCTACGAGCAGTACTTC
14 TRBJ2-3 NA TRBV11-2 NA CASSLVPSTDTQYF TGTGCCAGCAGCTTAGTCCCGAGCACAGATACGCAGTATTTT
14 TRBJ1-1 NA TRBV7-2 few CASSLGRSNTEAFF TGTGCCAGCAGCTTGGGACGAAGTAACACTGAAGCTTTCTTT
13 TRBJ2-2 NA TRBV12-3/TRBV12-4 NA CASIKLRTGELFF TGTGCCAGCATAAAGTTGAGAACCGGGGAGCTGTTTTTT
12 TRBJ2-1 TRBD2 TRBV2 few CASTGLANEQFF TGTGCCAGCACCGGACTAGCCAATGAGCAGTTCTTC
15 TRBJ1-5 NA TRBV24-1 few CATSDFDPYNQPQHF TGTGCCACCAGTGATTTTGACCCTTACAATCAGCCCCAGCATTTT
13 TRBJ2-5 NA TRBV5-1 NA CASSLGRDETQYF TGCGCCAGCAGCTTGGGCAGGGACGAGACCCAGTACTTC
12 TRBJ1-1 NA TRBV12-3/TRBV12-4 NA CASRQNRAEAFF TGTGCCAGCAGACAGAACCGGGCTGAAGCTTTCTTT
12 TRBJ1-2 NA TRBV2 NA CASRGRNYGYTF TGTGCCAGCAGGGGGAGGAACTATGGCTACACCTTC
15 TRBJ2-3 NA TRBV7-2 NA CASTPGLAWADTQYF TGTGCCAGCACTCCCGGACTCGCTTGGGCCGATACGCAGTATTTT
13 TRBJ2-7 NA TRBV28 NA CASINRGGYEQYF TGTGCCAGCATCAACAGGGGGGGTTACGAGCAGTACTTC
14 TRBJ2-3 TRBD1 TRBV27 few CASSSRGRGDTQYF TGTGCCAGCAGTTCGAGGGGGCGCGGGGATACGCAGTATTTT
15 TRBJ2-6 NA TRBV6-2/TRBV6-3 NA CASRRAGAGANVLTF TGTGCCAGTCGACGAGCCGGGGCTGGGGCCAACGTCCTGACTTTC
14 TRBJ1-6 NA TRBV28 NA CASSLSGFNSPLHF TGTGCCAGCAGTTTATCTGGTTTTAATTCACCCCTCCACTTT
14 TRBJ2-4 NA TRBV19 NA CASSEDLAKNIQYF TGTGCCAGTAGTGAGGATCTAGCCAAAAACATTCAGTACTTC
18 TRBJ2-3 TRBD2 TRBV4-3 NA CASSQDQIAGAGTDTQYF TGCGCCAGCAGCCAAGACCAGATAGCGGGAGCGGGAACAGATACGCAGTATTTT
15 TRBJ1-2 NA TRBV12-3/TRBV12-4 NA CASSPSRGAIYGYTF TGTGCCAGCAGTCCCTCCCGGGGGGCTATCTATGGCTACACCTTC
14 TRBJ1-5 NA TRBV19 NA CASSILGSGQPQHF TGTGCCAGTAGTATATTAGGGTCAGGTCAGCCCCAGCATTTT
14 TRBJ2-5 TRBD2 TRBV10-3 NA CAISERSGEETQYF TGTGCCATCAGTGAGCGTAGCGGGGAAGAGACCCAGTACTTC